This T cell receptor beta chain was retrieved from a study of cytomegalovirus exposure and HLA in healthy donors. General study findings and limits: Presence/absence analyses took donor sequencing depth as roughly uniform.

The PCR used 60 Vbeta and 13 Jbeta primers. The protocol was immunoSEQ multiplex PCR, while the TCRdb copy is restricted to in-frame clones and leaves out a portion. The sample holds 180,000 or so clones, 70% to 85% seen once. Turning to this clone: The antigen is unknown.

CDR3 size: 14 residues. Losses at the gene ends were 8 bases for V and 2 bases for J; bases not matched to a gene: 3. The germline V gene has CDR1 SNHLY and CDR2 FYNNEI. Sequenced: PBMCs. The V gene is TRBV2, the J gene TRBJ2-1; 10 bases map to TRBD2. This TCR came from a human donor in good health. In DNA form, the CDR3 reads TGTGCCAGCGGTAGCGGGGGGACCTACAATGAGCAGTTCTTC. It encodes CASGSGGTYNEQFF.